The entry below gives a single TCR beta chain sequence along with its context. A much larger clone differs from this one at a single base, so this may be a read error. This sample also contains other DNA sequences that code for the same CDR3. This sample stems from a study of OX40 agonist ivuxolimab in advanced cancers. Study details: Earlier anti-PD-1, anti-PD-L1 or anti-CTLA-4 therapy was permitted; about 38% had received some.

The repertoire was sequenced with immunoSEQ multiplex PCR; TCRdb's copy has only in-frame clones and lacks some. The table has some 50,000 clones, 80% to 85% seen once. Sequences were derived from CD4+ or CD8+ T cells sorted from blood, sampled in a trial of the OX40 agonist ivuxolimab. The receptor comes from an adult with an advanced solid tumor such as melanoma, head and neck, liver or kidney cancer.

Here the CDR3 DNA reads TGTGCCAGCAGCGTAGAGGTTAGCGACAATGAGCAATTCTTC. It specifies CASSVEVSDNEQFF. The V and J genes are TRBV9 and TRBJ2-1; D is possibly TRBD2 (5 bases). CDR1 is SGDLS, CDR2 YYNGEE, per germline. The CDR3 spans 14 residues.